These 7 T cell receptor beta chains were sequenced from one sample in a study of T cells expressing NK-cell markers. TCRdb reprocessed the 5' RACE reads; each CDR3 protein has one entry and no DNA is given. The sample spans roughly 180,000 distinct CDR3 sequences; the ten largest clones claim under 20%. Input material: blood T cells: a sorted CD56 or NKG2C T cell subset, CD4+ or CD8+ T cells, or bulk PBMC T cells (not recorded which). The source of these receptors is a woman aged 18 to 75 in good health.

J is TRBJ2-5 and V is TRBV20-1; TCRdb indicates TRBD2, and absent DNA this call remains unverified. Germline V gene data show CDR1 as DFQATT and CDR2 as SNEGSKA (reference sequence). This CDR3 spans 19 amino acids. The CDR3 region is CSARGSPLRGGAEQQTQYF.

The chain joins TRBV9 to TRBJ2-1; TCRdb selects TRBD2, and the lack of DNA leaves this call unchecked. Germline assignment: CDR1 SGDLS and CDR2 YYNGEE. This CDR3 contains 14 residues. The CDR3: CASSPRGSGNEQFF.

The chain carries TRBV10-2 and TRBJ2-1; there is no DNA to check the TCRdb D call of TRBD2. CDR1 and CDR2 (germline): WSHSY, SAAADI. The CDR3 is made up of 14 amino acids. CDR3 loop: CASYGKRSYNEQFF.

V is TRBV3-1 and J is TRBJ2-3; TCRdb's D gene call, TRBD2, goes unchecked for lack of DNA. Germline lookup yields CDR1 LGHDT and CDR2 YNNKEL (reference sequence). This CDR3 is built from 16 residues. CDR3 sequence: CASSQDPSGRSDTQYF.

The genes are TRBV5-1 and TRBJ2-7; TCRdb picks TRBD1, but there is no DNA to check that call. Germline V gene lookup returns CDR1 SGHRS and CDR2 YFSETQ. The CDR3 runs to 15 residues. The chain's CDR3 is CASSLLGQGSYEQYF.

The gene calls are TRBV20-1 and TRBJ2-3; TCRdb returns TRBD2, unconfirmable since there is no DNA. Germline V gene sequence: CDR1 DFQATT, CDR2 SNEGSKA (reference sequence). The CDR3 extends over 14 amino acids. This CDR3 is CSANPLAGPDTQYF.

Here the CDR3 reads CSARAQWAEQYF. The V and J genes are TRBV20-1 and TRBJ2-7; TCRdb gives TRBD1 as the D gene, but with no DNA this cannot be confirmed. CDR3 length: 12 residues. Germline-derived CDR1 and CDR2 are DFQATT and SNEGSKA (reference sequence).